The next 27 T cell receptor beta chains were all read from a single sample in a study of identical twins (dated by TCRdb to about 2016). Library generation was performed with 5' RACE. TCRdb records Illumina HiSeq 2000 as the sequencer. The public reads were reanalyzed by TCRdb: fastp trimming at Q25, MiXCR alignment, in-frame beta chains only. Every entry covers one CDR3 protein and lists the most common genes and DNA from its rows. The sample records about 530,000 distinct CDR3 sequences, approximately 20% of which are singletons. Together, the top ten hold around 0.5% of the sample. The same data also contributed to another study, on yellow fever vaccine responses in identical twins.

Sequenced input: CD4+ T cells sorted from blood. These receptors all stem from a woman aged 18-29 years in good health.

This clonotype was counted between two and nine times. The genes are TRBV20-1 and TRBJ2-5; TRBD2 aligns across 10 bases. Germline values: CDR1 DFQATT, CDR2 SNEGSKA (reference sequence). The CDR3 extends over 13 amino acids. The ends lost 6 bases at V and 5 bases at J; junction bases unmatched: 6. CDR3 nucleotides: TGCAGTGCGGAGCGGGGGGGCCTTGAGACCCAGTACTTC. Its translation: CSAERGGLETQYF.

Many counts were recorded for this clonotype. The V call is TRBV12-3 or TRBV12-4, the J call TRBJ2-3; 9 bases align to TRBD1. V was pared by 5 bases and J by 1 base, with 4 bases of the junction left unmatched. The CDR3 has 15 residues. DNA of the CDR3: TGTGCCAGCAGTCCCTGGGACAGGGGCACAGATACGCAGTATTTT. Its protein product is CASSPWDRGTDTQYF.

The V and J genes are TRBV15 and TRBJ1-5, with 7 bases that match TRBD1. V lost 5 bases to trimming and J lost 3 bases; unmatched junction nucleotides: 7. The CDR3 has 15 residues. CDR1 is LNHNV, CDR2 YYDKDF, per germline (reference sequence). The CDR3 region has the DNA TGTGCCACCAGCGATAACAGGGGTAACAATCAGCCCCAGCATTTT. Its translation is CATSDNRGNNQPQHF.

This clonotype was seen a handful of times. The chain carries TRBV6-1 and TRBJ2-1; 11 nucleotides align to TRBD2. V dropped 6 bases and J dropped 3; count of bases not matched to a gene: 7. Looked up from germline, CDR1 is MNHNS and CDR2 is SASEGT. This CDR3 comprises 16 residues. The CDR3 protein is CASRRSSGGFYNEQFF. CDR3 coding DNA: TGTGCCAGCAGACGATCTAGCGGGGGGTTCTACAATGAGCAGTTCTTC.

This clonotype was seen only a few times. The genes are TRBV3-1 and TRBJ2-1, with 9 bases matching TRBD1. CDR3 length: 15 amino acids. Germline V gives CDR1 LGHDT, CDR2 YNNKEL (reference sequence). J lost 9 bases, V lost 2 bases, and 8 bases had no gene match. The CDR3 DNA is TGTGCCAGCAGCCAACGTGGACAGGGGTTAGGTGAGCAGTTCTTC. It is translated as CASSQRGQGLGEQFF.

This clonotype was seen once. The rearrangement joins TRBV2 to TRBJ1-2, with 9 bases that match TRBD1. This CDR3 contains 15 residues. The germline V gene has CDR1 SNHLY and CDR2 FYNNEI. Germline trimming cut 5 bases from V and 5 bases from J; bases unmatched to any gene: 9. CDR3 DNA sequence: TGTGCCAGCAGTTTTCCGGGACAGGGTGTTTATGGCTACACCTTC. This codes for CASSFPGQGVYGYTF.

This clonotype appeared a few times. The chain couples TRBV5-8 to TRBJ1-6; D is uncertain. The CDR3 loop spans 14 amino acids. In germline, CDR1 is SGHTS, CDR2 YDEGEE. Trimming shortened V by 3 bases and J by 0 bases, and 4 bases separated the two germline ends. As DNA, the CDR3 is TGTGCCAGCAGCTCCTACTCCTATAATTCACCCCTCCACTTT. Protein: CASSSYSYNSPLHF.

V is TRBV5-5 and J is TRBJ2-1; D gene uncertain. Germline V CDR1 and CDR2: SGHKS, YYEKEE (reference sequence). The ends were cut back, 5 bases at V and 0 bases at J, with 12 bases in the middle. There are 15 residues in the CDR3. DNA of the CDR3: TGTGCCAGCAGTTCAATGCCGGACTCCTACAATGAGCAGTTCTTC. Translating it yields CASSSMPDSYNEQFF.

This clonotype was detected only a few times. The V gene is TRBV2, the J gene TRBJ2-3; the D call may be TRBD1 or TRBD2 (5 bases each). V lost 8 bases to trimming and J lost 3 bases, with 15 bases between them. The CDR3 runs 14 residues. Germline CDR1 and CDR2: SNHLY and FYNNEI. The CDR3 protein is CASGGPGMTDTQYF. DNA for the CDR3: TGTGCCAGCGGAGGACCAGGGATGACAGATACGCAGTATTTT. Full variable domain (outside the CDR3, taken from reference TRBV2 and TRBJ2-3): EPEVTQTPSHQVTQMGQEVILRCVPISNHLYFYWYRQILGQKVEFLVSFYNNEISEKSEIFDDQFSVERPDGSNFTLKIRSTKLEDSAMYFCASGGPGMTDTQYFGPGTRLTVL.

This chain links TRBV28 with TRBJ1-2, with D tentatively TRBD1 (5 bases). The CDR3 loop spans 14 amino acids. CDR1 is MDHEN, CDR2 SYDVKM, per germline. V was cut by 7 bases and J by 3 bases, with 15 bases left in between. The CDR3 region is CASINDRRDYGYTF. The CDR3 bases are TGTGCCAGCATTAACGACAGAAGGGACTATGGCTACACCTTC.

The CDR3 loop reads CASSSITGTGPSKNIQYF. The CDR3, as DNA: TGCGCCAGCAGCTCGATAACCGGGACAGGACCTTCCAAAAACATTCAGTACTTC. V and J are TRBV5-1 and TRBJ2-4; 8 nucleotides agree with TRBD1. V lost 3 bases and J lost 2; bases outside the gene matches: 13. Germline V lookup: CDR1 SGHRS, CDR2 YFSETQ. The CDR3 has 18 residues. Full variable domain (rest looked up from reference TRBV5-1 and TRBJ2-4): KAGVTQTPRYLIKTRGQQVTLSCSPISGHRSVSWYQQTPGQGLQFLFEYFSETQRNKGNFPGRFSGRQFSNSRSEMNVSTLELGDSALYLCASSSITGTGPSKNIQYFGAGTRLSVL.

A few counts support this clonotype. The V and J genes are TRBV12-3 or TRBV12-4 and TRBJ2-3, with 7 bases fitting TRBD2. CDR3 length: 17 residues. J gave up 9 bases and V 5 bases, and 20 bases lay outside the gene matches. This CDR3 reads CASSPLSFTLAVGTQYF. DNA for the CDR3: TGTGCCAGCAGTCCCCTTTCCTTTACGCTAGCGGTAGGGACGCAGTATTTT.

The chain has TRBV15 and TRBJ2-6; TRBD1 matches 7 bases. J gave up 2 bases and V 2 bases, and 3 bases lay outside the gene matches. Germline values: CDR1 LNHNV, CDR2 YYDKDF (reference sequence). This CDR3 has 16 amino acids. CDR3 residues: CATSRRDRAGANVLTF. The CDR3 DNA follows: TGTGCCACCAGCAGACGAGACAGGGCTGGGGCCAACGTCCTGACTTTC. The full variable domain, rest sourced from reference TRBV15 and TRBJ2-6, is DAMVIQNPRYQVTQFGKPVTLSCSQTLNHNVMYWYQQKSSQAPKLLFHYYDKDFNNEADTPDNFQSRRPNTSFCFLDIRSPGLGDTAMYLCATSRRDRAGANVLTFGAGSRLTVL.

This sequence joins TRBV20-1 and TRBJ2-3, with TRBD2 matching over 10 bases. J was trimmed by 3 bases and V by 6 bases; bases with no gene match: 12. This CDR3 spans 16 amino acids. CDR1 and CDR2 (germline): DFQATT, SNEGSKA (reference sequence). Here the CDR3 DNA reads TGCAGTGCCTTCCGACCTACTAGCGGGGTTACAGATACGCAGTATTTT. It codes for CSAFRPTSGVTDTQYF.

The table lists this clonotype with a few counts. CDR3 amino acids: CASSYKDSQYF. The CDR3 coding sequence is TGTGCCAGCAGTTACAAGGACAGCCAGTACTTC. The chain links TRBV6-5 to TRBJ2-5, with D possibly matching TRBD1 (6 bases). In germline, CDR1 is MNHEY, CDR2 SVGAGI. V lost 2 bases to trimming and J lost 10 bases, with 8 bases between them. This CDR3 spans 11 amino acids.

This chain links TRBV5-6 with TRBJ2-5, with D uncertain. This CDR3 region has 14 residues. The V end was cut by 1 base, the J end by 2 bases, with 9 bases between. The germline CDR1 and CDR2 sequences are SGHDT and YYEEEE. Here the CDR3 reads CASSLFPRQETQYF. The CDR3 coding sequence is TGTGCCAGCAGCTTGTTTCCCAGGCAAGAGACCCAGTACTTC.

V and J are TRBV2 and TRBJ2-7, with no clear D. The V end lost 4 bases, the J end lost 4 bases, and 11 bases lay between the germline ends. The CDR3 runs to 13 residues. Germline loops: CDR1 SNHLY, CDR2 FYNNEI. CDR3 DNA: TGTGCCAGCAGTGTTTTCAGTTTTTACGAGCAGTACTTC. This encodes CASSVFSFYEQYF.

This clonotype was seen more than once but under ten times. The chain recombines TRBV5-5 with TRBJ1-3, with D hard to call. Looked up from germline, CDR1 is SGHKS and CDR2 is YYEKEE (reference sequence). V lost 3 bases and J lost 4, with 8 bases in between. The CDR3 runs 13 residues. CDR3: CASSSGEGNTIYF. The CDR3 DNA is TGTGCCAGCAGCTCCGGGGAAGGAAACACCATATATTTT. Together with reference TRBV5-5 and TRBJ1-3, the CDR3 gives the full variable domain: DAGVTQSPTHLIKTRGQQVTLRCSPISGHKSVSWYQQVLGQGPQFIFQYYEKEERGRGNFPDRFSARQFPNYSSELNVNALLLGDSALYLCASSSGEGNTIYFGEGSWLTVV.

This clonotype was seen a handful of times. The chain is built from TRBV20-1 and TRBJ1-1; D gene uncertain. CDR3 size: 13 residues. Germline CDR1 reads DFQATT; CDR2 reads SNEGSKA (reference sequence). V shed 6 bases and J shed 1 base, with 12 bases lying between them. The CDR3 spells CSAKDPANTEAFF. CDR3 nucleotides: TGCAGTGCGAAAGATCCAGCGAACACTGAAGCTTTCTTT.

This clonotype has more than one count but fewer than ten. The chain carries TRBV15 and TRBJ2-2; D is unresolved. The CDR3 consists of 13 residues. Germline CDR1 LNHNV, CDR2 YYDKDF (reference sequence). The V and J ends lost 0 bases and 16 bases respectively, with 15 bases between them. Here the CDR3 reads CATSRDLQPSPFF. The CDR3 DNA is TGTGCCACCAGCAGAGATCTGCAGCCGTCGCCGTTTTTT. The whole variable domain, remainder taken from reference TRBV15 and TRBJ2-2, is DAMVIQNPRYQVTQFGKPVTLSCSQTLNHNVMYWYQQKSSQAPKLLFHYYDKDFNNEADTPDNFQSRRPNTSFCFLDIRSPGLGDTAMYLCATSRDLQPSPFFGEGSRLTVL.

The chain recombines TRBV15 with TRBJ2-3; D is perhaps TRBD1 or TRBD2 (5 bases each). Trimming removed 3 bases from V and 1 base from J, with 20 bases in between. From germline, CDR1 is LNHNV and CDR2 YYDKDF (reference sequence). This CDR3 has 18 residues. In nucleotides, the CDR3 is TGTGCCACCAGCAGGCCCTTGTGGGGGTCTGCTGGCACAGATACGCAGTATTTT. Amino acids: CATSRPLWGSAGTDTQYF.

V usage is TRBV2 and J usage is TRBJ1-5; D is uncertain. Germline CDR1 reads SNHLY; CDR2 reads FYNNEI. CDR3 size: 13 residues. V shed 6 bases and J shed 3 bases, with 9 bases lying between them. This CDR3 reads CASRPLLNQPQHF. The CDR3 bases are TGTGCCAGCAGACCGTTACTCAATCAGCCCCAGCATTTT. Complete variable domain (other parts from reference TRBV2 and TRBJ1-5): EPEVTQTPSHQVTQMGQEVILRCVPISNHLYFYWYRQILGQKVEFLVSFYNNEISEKSEIFDDQFSVERPDGSNFTLKIRSTKLEDSAMYFCASRPLLNQPQHFGDGTRLSIL.

The chain uses TRBV20-1 and TRBJ1-1; D is perhaps TRBD1 (5 bases). V was trimmed by 6 bases and J by 0 bases, leaving 8 bases between them. The germline CDR1 and CDR2 sequences are DFQATT and SNEGSKA (reference sequence). This CDR3 is built from 12 residues. The CDR3 loop is CSAQQVNTEAFF. CDR3 DNA sequence: TGCAGTGCCCAACAGGTGAACACTGAAGCTTTCTTT.

There are many counts of this clonotype. V gene TRBV3-1 combines with J gene TRBJ2-7, with D hard to call. Looked up from germline, CDR1 is LGHDT and CDR2 is YNNKEL (reference sequence). The CDR3 is made up of 12 amino acids. Trimming cost V 4 bases and J 5 bases, with 9 bases left between them. In DNA form, the CDR3 reads TGTGCCAGCAGCCTCAGACCCCACGAGCAGTACTTC. This translates into CASSLRPHEQYF.

A word on this clonotype: Its ends do not fully match the called genes, so a read error is possible. The chain links TRBV20-1 to TRBJ2-2, with 14 nucleotides matching TRBD2. CDR3 length: 15 amino acids. The germline gives CDR1 DFQATT, CDR2 SNEGSKA (reference sequence). Here the CDR3 DNA reads TGCAGTGCCGGGACTAGCGGGGGCCCACCCGGGCAGCTGTTTTTT. Residues: CSAGTSGGPPGQLFF.

This clonotype has just a few counts. The rearrangement uses TRBV24-1 and TRBJ2-7; perhaps D is TRBD1 or TRBD2 (5 bases each). Germline values: CDR1 KGHDR, CDR2 SFDVKD. This CDR3 contains 14 residues. V lost 3 bases to trimming and J lost 7 bases, with 15 bases between them. In DNA, the CDR3 is TGTGCCACCAGTGATCCCCGGGGCACAAATGAGCAGTACTTC. This encodes CATSDPRGTNEQYF.

The DNA for the CDR3 is TGCAGTGCGCCTACTAGCGGGAGGGTATTGAGCACAGATACGCAGTATTTT. Its protein product is CSAPTSGRVLSTDTQYF. The chain carries TRBV20-1 and TRBJ2-3, with 13 bases matching TRBD2. Per the germline V gene, CDR1 is DFQATT and CDR2 is SNEGSKA (reference sequence). V lost 6 bases and J lost 0; bases outside the gene matches: 9. The CDR3 contains 17 residues.